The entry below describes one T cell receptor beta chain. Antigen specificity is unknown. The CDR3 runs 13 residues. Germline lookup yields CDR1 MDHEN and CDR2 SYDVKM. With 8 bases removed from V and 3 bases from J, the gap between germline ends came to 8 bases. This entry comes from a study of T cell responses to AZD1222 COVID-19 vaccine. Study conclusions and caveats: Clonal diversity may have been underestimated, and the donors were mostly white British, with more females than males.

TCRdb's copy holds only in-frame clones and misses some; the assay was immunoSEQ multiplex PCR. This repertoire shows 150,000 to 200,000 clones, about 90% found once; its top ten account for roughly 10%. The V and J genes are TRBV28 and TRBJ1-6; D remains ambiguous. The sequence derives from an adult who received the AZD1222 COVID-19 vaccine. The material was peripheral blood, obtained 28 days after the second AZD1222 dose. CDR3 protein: CASLGGYNSPLHF. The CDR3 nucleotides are TGTGCCAGCCTAGGCGGCTATAATTCACCCCTCCACTTT.